Listed below are T cell receptor beta chains from one sample, sequenced in a study of regulatory T cells in long-lasting Graves disease. TCRdb ran MiXCR on the multiplex PCR reads and lists one entry per CDR3 protein. The repertoire has 400,000 to 500,000 distinct CDR3 sequences, approximately 16% of them found once; the top ten carry around a tenth. These data were also reused for a study on T cells in Graves' hyperthyroidism and ophthalmopathy.

Sequenced material: peripheral blood mononuclear cells (PBMCs), taken at new diagnosis, from a patient treated with antithyroid drugs. These receptors were obtained from a woman in her twenties or thirties with Graves disease. Each CDR3 is given with its conserved first and last residue. D genes are given only for firm matches. Rows give clone size only sometimes, using once, few, many, or a class for an expanded clone.

CDR3aa: CASSLGLAGGGTYEQYF; CDR3nt: TGTGCCAGCAGCTTAGGACTAGCGGGAGGAGGAACCTACGAGCAGTACTTC; v_gene: TRBV11-2; len: 17; abundance: many; d_gene: TRBD2; j_gene: TRBJ2-7
CDR3aa: CASSEVNDGTDTQYF; CDR3nt: TGTGCCAGCAGTGAGGTTAACGACGGCACAGATACGCAGTATTTT; v_gene: TRBV25-1; len: 15; abundance: NA; d_gene: NA; j_gene: TRBJ2-3
CDR3aa: CASSPGSDRIYGYTF; CDR3nt: TGTGCCAGCTCACCAGGGTCGGACCGAATCTATGGCTACACCTTC; v_gene: TRBV18; len: 15; abundance: NA; d_gene: NA; j_gene: TRBJ1-2
CDR3aa: CASSSYRDKNYNEQFF; CDR3nt: TGTGCCAGCAGCTCTTACCGGGACAAAAACTACAATGAGCAGTTCTTC; v_gene: TRBV7-9; len: 16; abundance: few; d_gene: NA; j_gene: TRBJ2-1
CDR3aa: CSARRGISYEQYF; CDR3nt: TGCAGTGCTAGACGAGGAATCTCCTACGAGCAGTACTTC; v_gene: TRBV20-1; len: 13; abundance: many; d_gene: NA; j_gene: TRBJ2-7
CDR3aa: CASRGGHVSYNEQFF; CDR3nt: TGTGCCAGCCGAGGGGGGCATGTCTCCTACAATGAGCAGTTCTTC; v_gene: TRBV13; len: 15; abundance: many; d_gene: NA; j_gene: TRBJ2-1
CDR3aa: CASRHGGVTEAFF; CDR3nt: TGTGCCAGCAGGCACGGCGGTGTGACTGAAGCTTTCTTT; v_gene: TRBV12-3/TRBV12-4; len: 13; abundance: many; d_gene: NA; j_gene: TRBJ1-1
CDR3aa: CATTLRTPIRQEIAHQPQHF; CDR3nt: TGTGCCACCACACTCCGAACCCCGATTCGACAGGAGATAGCACATCAGCCCCAGCATTTT; v_gene: TRBV6-2/TRBV6-3; len: 20; abundance: many; d_gene: NA; j_gene: TRBJ1-5
CDR3aa: CASSSTRNAEAFF; CDR3nt: TGTGCCAGCAGCTCGACAAGGAACGCTGAAGCTTTCTTT; v_gene: TRBV12-3/TRBV12-4; len: 13; abundance: many; d_gene: NA; j_gene: TRBJ1-1
CDR3aa: CASTTSGRAGVNEQFF; CDR3nt: TGTGCCAGCACTACTAGCGGGAGGGCAGGGGTCAATGAGCAGTTCTTC; v_gene: TRBV12-3/TRBV12-4; len: 16; abundance: many; d_gene: TRBD2; j_gene: TRBJ2-1
CDR3aa: CASSEPGNRIYTQYF; CDR3nt: TGCGCCAGCAGCGAACCAGGGAATAGGATCTATACGCAGTATTTT; v_gene: TRBV4-1; len: 15; abundance: many; d_gene: NA; j_gene: TRBJ2-3
CDR3aa: CASCGDRVVGELFF; CDR3nt: TGTGCCAGTTGTGGGGACAGGGTAGTCGGGGAGCTGTTTTTT; v_gene: TRBV6-1; len: 14; abundance: many; d_gene: TRBD1; j_gene: TRBJ2-2
CDR3aa: CASRNGQGAMELFF; CDR3nt: TGCGCCAGCAGAAACGGACAGGGGGCTATGGAACTGTTTTTT; v_gene: TRBV4-1; len: 14; abundance: many; d_gene: TRBD1; j_gene: TRBJ1-4
CDR3aa: CASSPTGYNREQFF; CDR3nt: TGTGCCAGCAGTCCGACAGGATACAATAGGGAGCAGTTCTTC; v_gene: TRBV27; len: 14; abundance: few; d_gene: NA; j_gene: TRBJ2-1
CDR3aa: CASLSSGFYNEQFF; CDR3nt: TGTGCCAGCCTCTCTAGCGGCTTTTACAATGAGCAGTTCTTC; v_gene: TRBV6-1; len: 14; abundance: NA; d_gene: TRBD2; j_gene: TRBJ2-1
CDR3aa: CASSYPSAGSAFF; CDR3nt: TGTGCCAGCAGTTACCCCTCGGCGGGGTCGGCTTTCTTT; v_gene: TRBV6-9; len: 13; abundance: many; d_gene: NA; j_gene: TRBJ1-1
CDR3aa: CASTISPASLNTGELFF; CDR3nt: TGCGCCAGCACCATTTCTCCGGCGTCGTTGAACACCGGGGAGCTGTTTTTT; v_gene: TRBV5-1; len: 17; abundance: NA; d_gene: NA; j_gene: TRBJ2-2
CDR3aa: CASSQRAGTVGETQYF; CDR3nt: TGCGCCAGCAGCCAGAGGGCGGGTACGGTTGGAGAGACCCAGTACTTC; v_gene: TRBV4-1; len: 16; abundance: many; d_gene: NA; j_gene: TRBJ2-5
CDR3aa: CASSLAVAGGFEQFF; CDR3nt: TGTGCCAGCAGCTTAGCGGTAGCGGGAGGGTTTGAGCAGTTCTTC; v_gene: TRBV5-4; len: 15; abundance: many; d_gene: TRBD2; j_gene: TRBJ2-1
CDR3aa: CASSPRYTQYF; CDR3nt: TGTGCCAGCAGCCCCAGATATACGCAGTATTTT; v_gene: TRBV7-2; len: 11; abundance: few; d_gene: NA; j_gene: TRBJ2-3
CDR3aa: CASSEAGTSGKYNEQFF; CDR3nt: TGTGCCAGCAGTGAGGCTGGGACTAGCGGGAAATACAATGAGCAGTTCTTC; v_gene: TRBV6-1; len: 17; abundance: many; d_gene: TRBD2; j_gene: TRBJ2-1
CDR3aa: CASSLGSGSSYNEQFF; CDR3nt: TGTGCCAGCAGCCTAGGGAGCGGGAGCTCCTACAATGAGCAGTTCTTC; v_gene: TRBV7-9; len: 16; abundance: NA; d_gene: TRBD2; j_gene: TRBJ2-1
CDR3aa: CASSTQGLAEQYF; CDR3nt: TGTGCCAGCAGTACACAAGGCCTAGCGGAGCAGTACTTC; v_gene: TRBV28; len: 13; abundance: many; d_gene: NA; j_gene: TRBJ2-7
CDR3aa: CASSVGQYGYTF; CDR3nt: TGTGCCAGCAGCGTGGGACAGTATGGCTACACCTTC; v_gene: TRBV11-2; len: 12; abundance: many; d_gene: TRBD1; j_gene: TRBJ1-2
CDR3aa: CASSGQLNQPQHF; CDR3nt: TGTGCCAGCAGCGGACAGCTCAATCAGCCCCAGCATTTT; v_gene: TRBV2; len: 13; abundance: few; d_gene: NA; j_gene: TRBJ1-5
CDR3aa: CSAGLDYGYTF; CDR3nt: TGCAGTGCTGGATTAGACTATGGCTACACCTTC; v_gene: TRBV20-1; len: 11; abundance: many; d_gene: NA; j_gene: TRBJ1-2